Below, 13 T cell receptor beta chains from the same sample are listed, as sequenced in a study of T-cell reconstitution after alpha-beta-depleted transplantation in children (TCRdb year 2016). Libraries were constructed by PCR. Sequencer: Illumina HiSeq 2500. TCR libraries were prepared with molecular barcoding, using unique molecular identifiers to normalize TCRbeta repertoire quantification. The raw public reads went through TCRdb reprocessing: fastp at Q25, MiXCR clone calling, in-frame beta chains kept. Under each unique CDR3 protein, matching rows form one entry showing the most common genes and DNA. This sample is represented by just under 250,000 distinct CDR3 sequences; more than 20% of them were singletons. About 2.6% of the sample is held by the ten biggest clonotypes. The treatment or condition label of this sample denotes: allogeneic hematopoietic cell transplantation with graft depleted of TCRalphabeta T cells and CD19 B cells.

Sequencing used PBMCs, obtained before TCRalphabeta/CD19-depleted stem cell transplant. The source of these receptors is a girl aged 2-10 years with Fanconi anemia, due to receive a stem cell transplant.

The chain combines TRBV6-2 or TRBV6-3 with TRBJ2-7; 13 positions agree with TRBD2. The germline V gene has CDR1 MNHEY and CDR2 SVGEGT. V lost 7 bases and J lost 3; bases outside the gene matches: 3. The CDR3 runs to 14 residues. The CDR3: CASTRTSGGYEQYF. The CDR3 region has the DNA TGTGCCAGCACCCGGACTAGCGGGGGCTACGAGCAGTACTTC.

The table lists this clonotype with a few counts. The V call is TRBV7-2, the J call TRBJ2-5, with TRBD2 identical over 8 bases. J gave up 2 bases and V 0 bases, and 11 bases lay outside the gene matches. Germline lookup yields CDR1 SGHTA and CDR2 FQGNSA. The CDR3 covers 18 residues. The CDR3 bases are TGTGCCAGCAGCTTAGCGTTTAGGGCGGGGGGTGCTCAAGAGACCCAGTACTTC. It yields the protein CASSLAFRAGGAQETQYF.

This clonotype was detected many times. The V call is TRBV13, the J call TRBJ2-7; TRBD2 might be the D (6 bases). This CDR3 is 16 amino acids long. Trimming stripped 3 bases from V and 2 bases from J, with 17 bases between. The germline V gene encodes CDR1 PRHDT and CDR2 FYEKMQ (reference sequence). CDR3 in amino acids: CASSFTGGTTTYEQYF. Written as DNA, the CDR3 is TGTGCCAGCAGCTTTACTGGGGGGACGACGACCTACGAGCAGTACTTC.

The chain combines TRBV9 with TRBJ2-5, with D possibly matching TRBD2 (5 bases). V gave up 1 base and J gave up 5 bases, with 18 bases separating them. The CDR3 has 16 residues. The germline V gene encodes CDR1 SGDLS and CDR2 YYNGEE. The CDR3 coding sequence is TGTGCCAGCAGCGTAAGCCCCACGGGGAATTGGGAGACCCAGTACTTC. Its translation is CASSVSPTGNWETQYF.

V gene TRBV29-1 combines with J gene TRBJ2-3; possibly TRBD1 for D (5 bases). The CDR3 loop spans 12 amino acids. Germline loops: CDR1 SQVTM, CDR2 ANQGSEA. Deletions cut 7 bases from V and 2 bases from J, with 10 bases between. As DNA, the CDR3 is TGCAGCGCTGGGGCCATCACAGATACGCAGTATTTT. It translates to CSAGAITDTQYF.

This clonotype came up a few times. The chain employs TRBV7-8 and TRBJ2-1, with 8 bases matching TRBD2. The V gene end was trimmed by 5 bases and the J gene end by 4 bases; junction bases not matched to a gene: 10. The germline V gene encodes CDR1 SGHVS and CDR2 FQNEAQ. This CDR3 contains 16 residues. This chain's CDR3 is CASSPPWAGGYNEQFF. The CDR3 coding sequence is TGTGCCAGCAGCCCTCCGTGGGCGGGGGGTTACAATGAGCAGTTCTTC.

The rearrangement uses TRBV20-1 and TRBJ2-7; 8 bases match TRBD1. V trimming: 6 bases; J trimming: 2 bases; junction bases outside the gene matches: 9. Looked up from germline, CDR1 is DFQATT and CDR2 is SNEGSKA (reference sequence). The CDR3 is 14 amino acids. The CDR3 bases are TGCAGTGCCGAGACAGGGGACCTTGCCTACGAGCAGTACTTC. Translation gives CSAETGDLAYEQYF.

This clonotype was recorded at least ten times. The chain links TRBV27 to TRBJ2-1, with D uncertain. Trimming removed 8 bases from V and 3 bases from J, with 14 bases in between. The germline gives CDR1 MNHEY, CDR2 SMNVEV (reference sequence). There are 14 residues in the CDR3. CDR3 in DNA: TGTGCCAGCCGGACCATCGTCGACTACAATGAGCAGTTCTTC. This codes for CASRTIVDYNEQFF.

This clonotype was seen many times. The rearrangement joins TRBV29-1 to TRBJ2-5; D gene ambiguous. V gave up 4 bases and J gave up 2 bases, with 8 bases separating them. CDR3 length equals 12 residues. CDR1 SQVTM and CDR2 ANQGSEA come from the germline V gene. This chain's CDR3 is CSVVWEQETQYF. The CDR3 coding sequence is TGCAGCGTTGTCTGGGAACAAGAGACCCAGTACTTC. Based on the CDR3 plus reference TRBV29-1 and TRBJ2-5, the full variable domain is SAVISQKPSRDICQRGTSLTIQCQVDSQVTMMFWYRQQPGQSLTLIATANQGSEATYESGFVIDKFPISRPNLTFSTLTVSNMSPEDSSIYLCSVVWEQETQYFGPGTRLLVL.

Only one count was recorded for this clonotype. The chain carries TRBV5-1 and TRBJ1-4, with TRBD1 matching 7 bases. With V trimmed by 4 bases and J by 0 bases, 6 bases remained unmatched. The CDR3 extends over 16 amino acids. From germline, CDR1 is SGHRS and CDR2 YFSETQ. CDR3 sequence: CASSIKTGATNEKLFF. For the CDR3, the DNA is TGCGCCAGCAGCATCAAAACAGGGGCAACTAATGAAAAACTGTTTTTT.

The table lists this clonotype with many counts. The V call is TRBV20-1, the J call TRBJ2-3, with D perhaps being TRBD1 or TRBD2 (5 bases each). V shed 1 base and J shed 1 base, with 9 bases lying between them. The CDR3 consists of 14 residues. In germline, CDR1 is DFQATT, CDR2 SNEGSKA (reference sequence). The CDR3 region is CSARVGVRTDTQYF. CDR3 DNA: TGCAGTGCTAGAGTGGGGGTGCGCACAGATACGCAGTATTTT.

This clonotype was detected ten times or more. This chain links TRBV10-3 with TRBJ1-3; D gene uncertain. Trimming shortened V by 3 bases and J by 2 bases, and 5 bases separated the two germline ends. The CDR3 sequence is 13 residues long. In germline, CDR1 is ENHRY, CDR2 SYGVKD. The CDR3 bases are TGTGCCATCAGTGACAGCCCTGGAAACACCATATATTTT. This codes for CAISDSPGNTIYF.

CDR3 amino acids: CASRGSFELAGANVLTF. CDR3 bases: TGTGCCAGCAGAGGTTCCTTTGAGTTGGCTGGGGCCAACGTCCTGACTTTC. This rearrangement joins TRBV25-1 to TRBJ2-6; D is undetermined. This CDR3 region has 17 residues. Trimming stripped 6 bases from V and 2 bases from J, with 17 bases between. CDR1 and CDR2 (germline): MGHDK, SYGVNS.